A selection of T cell receptor beta chains follows, all from one sample in a study of T cell responses to AZD1222 COVID-19 vaccine. Profiled with immunoSEQ multiplex PCR; TCRdb holds only in-frame clones, not every one. Altogether about 120,000 clones are present, approximately 94% being singletons, with the ten largest covering 5%. This material consisted of peripheral blood, taken 28 days after the second AZD1222 dose. The receptor set was obtained from an adult who received the AZD1222 COVID-19 vaccine. Both conserved end residues are part of each CDR3. A D gene is named only where the DNA matches it firmly. For some rows the clone size is stated as once, few or many, or as a class when expanded; others skip it.

D	J	size	V	DNA	CDR3
TRBD2	TRBJ2-3	NA	TRBV2	TGTGCCACCGCCCGACTAGCGGCTGGCACAGATACGCAGTATTTT	CATARLAAGTDTQYF
NA	TRBJ2-5	NA	TRBV4-1	TGCGCCAGCAGCCAAGGCGATTTCCTGGGAGAGACCCAGTACTTC	CASSQGDFLGETQYF
NA	TRBJ1-2	NA	TRBV2	TGTGCCAGCAGTGAACAGAAGAATGGCTACACCTTC	CASSEQKNGYTF
TRBD2	TRBJ2-3	NA	TRBV11-2	TGTGCCAGCAGCTTAGATGGCGGGGGGTTCACCCCAGATACGCAGTATTTT	CASSLDGGGFTPDTQYF
NA	TRBJ2-5	NA	TRBV5-1	TGCGCCAGCAGCTTTGGCCTAGCAAGCGAGACCCAGTACTTC	CASSFGLASETQYF
NA	TRBJ1-6	once	TRBV10-3	TGTGCCATCAGTGAGCGGGAGAATTCACCCCTCCACTTT	CAISERENSPLHF
NA	TRBJ2-5	NA	TRBV11-3	TGTGCCAGCAGCCCAGGGGCAGCTTTAGAAGAGACCCAGTACTTC	CASSPGAALEETQYF
TRBD2	TRBJ2-1	NA	TRBV11-3	TGTGCCAGCAGCTTAGAAGGCGGAGGAGCGGGAGAGGACAATGAGCAGTTCTTC	CASSLEGGGAGEDNEQFF
NA	TRBJ1-5	NA	TRBV21-1	TGTGCCAGCAGCCTTGGGGCAGGGCTCTCTCAGCCCCAGCATTTT	CASSLGAGLSQPQHF
NA	TRBJ2-1	NA	TRBV18	TGTGCCAGCTCACCACCGGGCAGGGGCCATGAGCAGTTCTTC	CASSPPGRGHEQFF
NA	TRBJ1-2	NA	TRBV2	TGTGCCAGCAGTGAGGCGAGGGGCGGCGATGGCTACACCTTC	CASSEARGGDGYTF